The next 12 T cell receptor beta chains were all read from a single sample in a study of CD8 T cells in ankylosing spondylitis. TCRdb fed the 5' RACE reads into MiXCR, producing one record per CDR3 protein. In the table there are over 200,000 distinct CDR3 sequences, over 9.5% of which are singletons. The sample consisted of blood, either unsorted or a sorted T cell fraction (not recorded which). Every receptor here comes from a male donor with ankylosing spondylitis or in good health (not recorded which).

This clonotype has at least ten counts. The chain carries TRBV7-8 and TRBJ2-5, with a tentative D call TRBD1 (6 bases). Germline-derived CDR1 and CDR2 are SGHVS and FQNEAQ. V lost 7 bases and J lost 4, with 22 bases in between. This CDR3 spans 16 amino acids. The CDR3 is CASTVTTRGKGETQYF. DNA for the CDR3: TGTGCCAGCACCGTGACCACAAGGGGGAAAGGAGAGACCCAGTACTTC.

This clonotype was detected many times. This chain connects TRBV7-3 to TRBJ2-1, with 7 bases aligning to TRBD1. V shed 2 bases, J shed 2 bases, and the junction held 3 bases outside the gene matches. The CDR3 runs 15 residues. The V gene's germline CDR1 is SGHTA and CDR2 FQGTGA. In nucleotides, the CDR3 is TGTGCCAGCAGCTTATCCGGGACAGCCTACAATGAGCAGTTCTTC. Protein: CASSLSGTAYNEQFF.

This clonotype was found a few times. The genes are TRBV12-3 or TRBV12-4 and TRBJ2-1, with 8 bases fitting TRBD2. V was clipped by 4 bases and J by 2 bases; unmatched bases: 13. The CDR3 consists of 18 residues. This chain's CDR3 is CASSSGVAGGSPYNEQFF. The CDR3 DNA reads as TGTGCCAGCAGTTCTGGCGTGGCGGGGGGTTCTCCCTACAATGAGCAGTTCTTC.

The chain is built from TRBV3-1 and TRBJ1-5; D remains unclear. V lost 0 bases to trimming and J lost 7 bases, with 10 bases between them. Looked up from germline, CDR1 is LGHDT and CDR2 is YNNKEL (reference sequence). This CDR3 contains 14 residues. This CDR3 is CASSQERGVQPQHF. The CDR3 DNA follows: TGTGCCAGCAGCCAAGAACGCGGGGTGCAGCCCCAGCATTTT. Full variable domain (missing parts from reference TRBV3-1 and TRBJ1-5): DTAVSQTPKYLVTQMGNDKSIKCEQNLGHDTMYWYKQDSKKFLKIMFSYNNKELIINETVPNRFSPKSPDKAHLNLHINSLELGDSAVYFCASSQERGVQPQHFGDGTRLSIL.

This clonotype was seen many times. The rearrangement joins TRBV20-1 to TRBJ2-4, with no clear D. The CDR3 has 11 amino acids. CDR1 is DFQATT and CDR2 is SNEGSKA in the germline V gene (reference sequence). Trimming took off 4 bases at V and 0 bases at J, with 1 base between the two ends. In DNA, the CDR3 is TGCAGTGCTAAAGCCAAAAACATTCAGTACTTC. This sequence encodes CSAKAKNIQYF.

This clonotype was seen repeatedly, ten times or more. The CDR3 is CASSQETGTNTGELFF. CDR3 coding DNA: TGCGCCAGCAGCCAAGAAACAGGGACGAACACCGGGGAGCTGTTTTTT. The chain joins TRBV4-1 to TRBJ2-2, with D perhaps matching TRBD1 (6 bases). The length of the CDR3 is 16 residues. Germline values: CDR1 MGHRA, CDR2 YSYEKL. Trimming cost V 0 bases and J 0 bases, with 8 bases left between them.

The sample holds many counts of this clonotype. J is TRBJ2-3 and V is TRBV7-2; D uncertain. CDR3 length: 14 residues. The germline V gene has CDR1 SGHTA and CDR2 FQGNSA. The V end lost 2 bases, the J end lost 3 bases, and 9 bases lay between the germline ends. In DNA form, the CDR3 reads TGTGCCAGCAGCTTAAGTTATAGAACAGATACGCAGTATTTT. This codes for CASSLSYRTDTQYF.

Many counts were recorded for this clonotype. V gene TRBV5-1 combines with J gene TRBJ2-1, with a weak D call TRBD1 (8 bases). Germline CDR1 reads SGHRS; CDR2 reads YFSETQ. Trimming pared 4 bases from V and 5 bases from J, leaving 19 bases between. This CDR3 region has 16 residues. The CDR3 sequence is CASSAAGQVGDNEQFF. The CDR3 nucleotides read TGCGCCAGCAGCGCAGCGGGACAGGTGGGGGACAATGAGCAGTTCTTC.

The rearrangement links TRBV6-1 to TRBJ1-1; D is unclear. V lost 5 bases and J lost 11, with 18 bases in between. The CDR3 covers 13 residues. Looked up from germline, CDR1 is MNHNS and CDR2 is SASEGT. The CDR3 DNA sequence: TGTGCCAGCAGTCCTGACGAGACATTGAAGGCTTTCTTT. Translating it yields CASSPDETLKAFF.

A note on this clonotype: Relative to the germline gene, one junction end is altered; a read error may explain this. The chain uses TRBV7-8 and TRBJ1-1; D is undetermined. Germline lookup yields CDR1 SGHVS and CDR2 FQNEAQ. CDR3 length equals 13 residues. The DNA of the CDR3 is TGTGCCAGCCGCTTAATCGTGAACACTGAAGCTTTCTTT. Its protein product is CASRLIVNTEAFF.

This clonotype was observed many times. J is TRBJ1-2 and V is TRBV6-1; D possibly corresponds to TRBD1 (5 bases). Trimming stripped 3 bases from V and 7 bases from J, with 15 bases between. The germline gives CDR1 MNHNS, CDR2 SASEGT. The CDR3 sequence is 14 residues long. The CDR3 nucleotides read TGTGCCAGCAGTGATTATACAGGTGGGGGTGGCTACACCTTC. Translating gives CASSDYTGGGGYTF.

The rearrangement uses TRBV6-1 and TRBJ2-3, with a weak D call TRBD2 (7 bases). Deletions cut 1 base from V and 5 bases from J, with 13 bases between. Germline V gene data show CDR1 as MNHNS and CDR2 as SASEGT. The CDR3 extends over 15 amino acids. Written as DNA, the CDR3 is TGTGCCAGCAGTGAAGTGGGGGGGGCCGTAGATACGCAGTATTTT. This sequence encodes CASSEVGGAVDTQYF.